The source of this T cell receptor (beta chain) is a study of blood T cells in healthy people across ages. CDR3 length: 13 residues. Germline loops: CDR1 KGHSH, CDR2 LQKENI. V gave up 2 bases and J gave up 9 bases, with 11 bases separating them. The authors ran a second PCR of roughly 7 to 11 cycles using a sample-barcoded 5' primer and a J-beta primer mix. TCRdb re-analysed the 5' RACE reads in MiXCR, keeping a single row per CDR3 protein. The profile covers 550,000 to 600,000 distinct CDR3 sequences, with around 48% appearing a single time and roughly 24% taken by the ten largest. This sequence joins TRBV18 and TRBJ2-1; D may be TRBD2 (5 bases). This TCR was recovered from a man older than 75 in good health. What was sequenced was blood. The CDR3 DNA follows: TGTGCCAGCTCACCATGGGCGGGCTTTGAGCAGTTCTTC. It encodes CASSPWAGFEQFF.